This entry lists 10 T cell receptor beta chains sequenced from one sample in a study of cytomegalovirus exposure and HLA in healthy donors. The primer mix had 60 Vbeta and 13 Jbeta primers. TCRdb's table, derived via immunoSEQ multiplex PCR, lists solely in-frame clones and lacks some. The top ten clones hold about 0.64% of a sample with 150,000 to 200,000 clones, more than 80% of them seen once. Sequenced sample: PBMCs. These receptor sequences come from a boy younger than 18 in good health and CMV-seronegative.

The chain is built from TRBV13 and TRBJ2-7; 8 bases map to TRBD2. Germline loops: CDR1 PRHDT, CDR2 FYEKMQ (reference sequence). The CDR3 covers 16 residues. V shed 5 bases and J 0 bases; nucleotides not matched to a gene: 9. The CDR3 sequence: CASSAGIAGSSYEQYF. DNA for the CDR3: TGTGCCAGCAGCGCAGGAATAGCGGGAAGCTCCTACGAGCAGTACTTC.

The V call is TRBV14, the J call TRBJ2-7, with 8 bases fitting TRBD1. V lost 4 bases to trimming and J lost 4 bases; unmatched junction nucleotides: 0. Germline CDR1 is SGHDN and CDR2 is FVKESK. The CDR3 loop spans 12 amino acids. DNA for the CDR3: TGTGCCAGCAGCCGGACAGGGTACGAGCAGTACTTC. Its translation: CASSRTGYEQYF. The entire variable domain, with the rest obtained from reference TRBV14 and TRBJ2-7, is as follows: EAGVTQFPSHSVIEKGQTVTLRCDPISGHDNLYWYRRVMGKEIKFLLHFVKESKQDESGMPNNRFLAERTGGTYSTLKVQPAELEDSGVYFCASSRTGYEQYFGPGTRLTVT.

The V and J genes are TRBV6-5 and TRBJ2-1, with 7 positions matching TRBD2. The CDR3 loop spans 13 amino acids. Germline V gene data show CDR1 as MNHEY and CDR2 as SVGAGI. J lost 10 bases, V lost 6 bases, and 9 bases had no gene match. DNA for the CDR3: TGTGCCAGCAGAGACGCTAGCGGATGGGAGCAGTTCTTC. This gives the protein CASRDASGWEQFF.

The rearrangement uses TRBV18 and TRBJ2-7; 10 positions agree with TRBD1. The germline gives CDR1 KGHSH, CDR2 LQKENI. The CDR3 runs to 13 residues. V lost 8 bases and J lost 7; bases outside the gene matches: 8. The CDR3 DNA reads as TGTGCCAGCACCGGGACAGGGGTAAGGGAGCAGTACTTC. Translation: CASTGTGVREQYF.

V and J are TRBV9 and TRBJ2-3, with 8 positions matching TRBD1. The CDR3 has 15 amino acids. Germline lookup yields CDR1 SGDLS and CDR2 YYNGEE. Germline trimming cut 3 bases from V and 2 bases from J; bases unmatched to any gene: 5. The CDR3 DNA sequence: TGTGCCAGCAGCGCTCAGGGGGCCAACACAGATACGCAGTATTTT. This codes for CASSAQGANTDTQYF.

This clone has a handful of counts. The CDR3 region has the DNA TGTGCCAGCAGCCCTCGTAGCGGGAGGTCCTACAATGAGCAGTTCTTC. Its translation is CASSPRSGRSYNEQFF. The chain couples TRBV11-1 to TRBJ2-1; 10 bases fit TRBD2. Germline loops: CDR1 SGHAT, CDR2 FQDESV (reference sequence). The trim removed 5 bases at V and 1 base at J, leaving 5 bases unmatched. This CDR3 spans 16 amino acids.

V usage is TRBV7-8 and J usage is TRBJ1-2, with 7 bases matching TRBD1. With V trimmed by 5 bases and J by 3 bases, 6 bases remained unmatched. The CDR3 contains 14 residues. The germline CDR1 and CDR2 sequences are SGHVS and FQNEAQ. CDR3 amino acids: CASSPRQGYYGYTF. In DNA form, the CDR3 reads TGTGCCAGCAGCCCAAGACAGGGATACTATGGCTACACCTTC.

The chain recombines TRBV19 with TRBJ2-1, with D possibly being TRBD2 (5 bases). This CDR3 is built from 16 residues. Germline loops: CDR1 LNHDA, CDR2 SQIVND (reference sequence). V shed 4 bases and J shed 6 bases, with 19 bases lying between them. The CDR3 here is CASSNPSWPGVNEQFF. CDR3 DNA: TGTGCCAGTAGTAACCCCTCTTGGCCCGGGGTCAATGAGCAGTTCTTC.

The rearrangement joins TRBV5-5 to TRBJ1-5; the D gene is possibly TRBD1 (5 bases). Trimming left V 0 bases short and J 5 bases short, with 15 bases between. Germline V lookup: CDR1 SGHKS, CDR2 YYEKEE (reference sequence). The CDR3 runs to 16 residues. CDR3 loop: CASSLEVGRADQPQHF. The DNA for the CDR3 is TGTGCCAGCAGCTTGGAAGTCGGCAGGGCCGATCAGCCCCAGCATTTT.

The CDR3, as DNA: TGTGCCAGCAGTTTACAGGCGACCACCTCCTACGAGCAGTACTTC. Amino acid sequence: CASSLQATTSYEQYF. The chain is built from TRBV27 and TRBJ2-7; D is uncertain. V was pared by 2 bases and J by 0 bases, with 11 bases between. The V gene's germline CDR1 is MNHEY and CDR2 SMNVEV (reference sequence). The CDR3 loop spans 15 amino acids.